This T cell receptor (beta chain) was sequenced in a study of post-analysis software for immune sequencing data. For the study at large: Both relapsing-remitting and secondary progressive multiple sclerosis featured among the disease courses, as did progressive-relapsing multiple sclerosis. Broader study findings: About 5 TRBV segments occurring more often in patients than controls included TRBV5-6, TRBV5-1 and TRBV20-1. Multiple sclerosis patients showed significantly lower normalized Chao1 diversity than controls did.

The CDR3 is made up of 14 amino acids. Trimming took 0 bases from V and 3 from J, leaving 8 bases between them. Germline V CDR1 and CDR2: MNHNY, SVGAGI (reference sequence). The library was made from cDNA and included unique molecular identifiers. Each CDR3 protein is one row after TCRdb ran MiXCR on the PCR reads. The sample lists under 200,000 distinct CDR3 sequences, about 30% occurring once. This clonotype was detected a few times. Antigen: not known. The receptor comes from a girl aged 2 to 17 with multiple sclerosis. The gene calls are TRBV6-6 and TRBJ1-1; unclear D gene. Sequencing used blood. The CDR3 DNA sequence: TGTGCCAGCAGTTACTCCCAATGGGACACTGAAGCTTTCTTT. It translates to CASSYSQWDTEAFF.